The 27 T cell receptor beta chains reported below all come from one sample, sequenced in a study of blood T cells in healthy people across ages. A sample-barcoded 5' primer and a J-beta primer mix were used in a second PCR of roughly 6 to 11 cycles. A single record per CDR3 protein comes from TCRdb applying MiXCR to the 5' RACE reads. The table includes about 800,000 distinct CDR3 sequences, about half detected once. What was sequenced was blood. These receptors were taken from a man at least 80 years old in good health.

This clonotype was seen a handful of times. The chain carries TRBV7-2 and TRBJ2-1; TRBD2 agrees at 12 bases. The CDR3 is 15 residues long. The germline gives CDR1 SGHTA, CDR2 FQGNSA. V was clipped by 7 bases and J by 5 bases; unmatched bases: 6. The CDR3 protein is CASKSTSGRNNEQFF. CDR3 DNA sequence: TGTGCCAGCAAAAGTACTAGCGGGAGGAACAATGAGCAGTTCTTC.

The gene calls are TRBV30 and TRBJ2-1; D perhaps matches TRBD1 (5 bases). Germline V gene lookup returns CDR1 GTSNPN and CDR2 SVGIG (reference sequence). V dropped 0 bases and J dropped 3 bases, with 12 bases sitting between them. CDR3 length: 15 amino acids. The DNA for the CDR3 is TGTGCCTGGAGTGTACCAGGGCCAAACTACAATGAGCAGTTCTTC. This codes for CAWSVPGPNYNEQFF.

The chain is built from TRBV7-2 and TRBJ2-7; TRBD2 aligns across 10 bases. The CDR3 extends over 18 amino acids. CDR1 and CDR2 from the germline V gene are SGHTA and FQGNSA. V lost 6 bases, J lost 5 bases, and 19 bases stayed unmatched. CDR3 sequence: CASSLKGLVGTSVHEQYF. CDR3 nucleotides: TGTGCCAGCAGTCTCAAAGGTCTGGTGGGGACTAGCGTGCACGAGCAGTACTTC. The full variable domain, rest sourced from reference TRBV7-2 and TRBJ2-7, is GAGVSQSPSNKVTEKGKDVELRCDPISGHTALYWYRQSLGQGLEFLIYFQGNSAPDKSGLPSDRFSAERTGGSVSTLTIQRTQQEDSAVYLCASSLKGLVGTSVHEQYFGPGTRLTVT.

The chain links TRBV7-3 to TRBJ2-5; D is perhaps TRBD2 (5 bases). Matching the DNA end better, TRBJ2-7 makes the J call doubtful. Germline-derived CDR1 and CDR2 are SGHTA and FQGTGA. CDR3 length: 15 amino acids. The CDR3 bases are TGTGCCAGCAGCTCCGGACTCCCTAGGGCCCGCGAGCAGTACTTC. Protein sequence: CASSSGLPRAREQYF.

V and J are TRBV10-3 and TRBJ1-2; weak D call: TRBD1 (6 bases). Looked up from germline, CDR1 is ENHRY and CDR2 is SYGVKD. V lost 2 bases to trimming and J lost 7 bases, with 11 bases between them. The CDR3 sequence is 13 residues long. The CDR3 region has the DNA TGTGCCATCAGTGAGGGACAGAAAGCTGGCTACACCTTC. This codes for CAISEGQKAGYTF.

As DNA, the CDR3 is TGTGCCAGCTCCGAAGGGCCTCCGGGCACTGAAGCTTTCTTT. It is translated as CASSEGPPGTEAFF. The chain employs TRBV11-3 and TRBJ1-1, with D unclear. The CDR3 is made up of 14 amino acids. Germline CDR1 is SGHNT and CDR2 is YENEEA. The V and J ends lost 8 bases and 4 bases respectively, with 17 bases between them.

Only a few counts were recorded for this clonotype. DNA of the CDR3: TGTGCCAGCACCGATGTTAAAATCGGCAACGTCCTGACTTTC. It encodes CASTDVKIGNVLTF. J is TRBJ2-6 and V is TRBV2; D is uncertain. Germline V gene data show CDR1 as SNHLY and CDR2 as FYNNEI. The CDR3 has 14 amino acids. Trimming stripped 7 bases from V and 9 bases from J, with 16 bases between.

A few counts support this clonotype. DNA of the CDR3: TGCGCCAGCAGCCAAGATCGACAGCGGGAGCCCCAGCATTTT. This gives the protein CASSQDRQREPQHF. The chain couples TRBV4-1 to TRBJ1-5; a weak D match, TRBD1 (5 bases). The CDR3 contains 14 residues. The V end lost 0 bases, the J end lost 8 bases, and 11 bases lay between the germline ends. Germline values: CDR1 MGHRA, CDR2 YSYEKL.

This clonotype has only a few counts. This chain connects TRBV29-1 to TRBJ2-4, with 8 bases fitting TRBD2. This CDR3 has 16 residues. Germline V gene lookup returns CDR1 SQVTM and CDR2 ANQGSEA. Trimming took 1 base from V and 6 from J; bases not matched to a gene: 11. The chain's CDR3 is CSVEGGERELGNIQYF. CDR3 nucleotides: TGCAGCGTTGAAGGGGGGGAGCGGGAGTTAGGAAACATTCAGTACTTC.

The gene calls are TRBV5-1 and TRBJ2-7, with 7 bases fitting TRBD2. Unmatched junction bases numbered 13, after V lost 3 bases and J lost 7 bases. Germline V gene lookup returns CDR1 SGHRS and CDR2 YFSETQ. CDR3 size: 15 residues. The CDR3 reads CASSYSGIAGNEQYF. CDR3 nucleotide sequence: TGCGCCAGCAGCTACAGCGGGATCGCGGGCAATGAGCAGTACTTC.

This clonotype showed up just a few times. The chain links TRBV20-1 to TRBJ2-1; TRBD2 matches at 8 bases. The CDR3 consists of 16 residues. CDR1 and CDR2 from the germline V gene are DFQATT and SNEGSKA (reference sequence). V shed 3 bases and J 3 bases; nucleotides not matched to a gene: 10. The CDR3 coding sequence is TGCAGTGCTAGGACGGCGGGAGGACTATACTACAATGAGCAGTTCTTC. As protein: CSARTAGGLYYNEQFF.

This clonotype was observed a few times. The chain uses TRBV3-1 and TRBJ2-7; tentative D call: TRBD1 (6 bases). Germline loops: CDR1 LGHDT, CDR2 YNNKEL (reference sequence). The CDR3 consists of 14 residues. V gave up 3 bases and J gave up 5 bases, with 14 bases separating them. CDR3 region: CASSQGANSHEQYF. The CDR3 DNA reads TGTGCCAGCAGCCAGGGGGCGAATAGCCACGAGCAGTACTTC.

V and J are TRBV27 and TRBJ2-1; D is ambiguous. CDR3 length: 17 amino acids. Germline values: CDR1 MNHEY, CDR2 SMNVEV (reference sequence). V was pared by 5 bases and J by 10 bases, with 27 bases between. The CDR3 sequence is CASSPPDSQAGRGEQFF. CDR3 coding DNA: TGTGCCAGCAGTCCCCCCGATTCCCAAGCCGGCAGAGGAGAGCAGTTCTTC.

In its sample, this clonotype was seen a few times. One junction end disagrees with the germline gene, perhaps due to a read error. The CDR3 coding sequence is TGTGCCAGCAGCTTAGTGTGGGGGGGAGGCACGGATACGCAGTATTTT. Its translation: CASSLVWGGGTDTQYF. This chain links TRBV11-2 with TRBJ2-3; 7 nucleotides align to TRBD2. CDR3 length: 16 amino acids. Looked up from germline, CDR1 is SGHAT and CDR2 is FQNNGV.

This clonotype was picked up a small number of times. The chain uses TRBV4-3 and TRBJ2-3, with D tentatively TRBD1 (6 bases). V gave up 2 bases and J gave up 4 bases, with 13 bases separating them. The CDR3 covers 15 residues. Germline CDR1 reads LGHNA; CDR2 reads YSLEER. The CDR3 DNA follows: TGCGCCAGCAGCCAAAATCACAGGGCGGCAGATACGCAGTATTTT. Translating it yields CASSQNHRAADTQYF.

The CDR3 nucleotides are TGTGCCAGCAGCGACTTAACTAGCGGGGACTCCTACGAGCAGTACTTC. Amino acids: CASSDLTSGDSYEQYF. The gene calls are TRBV7-9 and TRBJ2-7, with 10 nucleotides matching TRBD2. Germline V gene data show CDR1 as SEHNR and CDR2 as FQNEAQ (reference sequence). This CDR3 is 16 amino acids long. The V segment lost 5 bases and the J segment 0 bases; nucleotides outside the gene matches: 7.

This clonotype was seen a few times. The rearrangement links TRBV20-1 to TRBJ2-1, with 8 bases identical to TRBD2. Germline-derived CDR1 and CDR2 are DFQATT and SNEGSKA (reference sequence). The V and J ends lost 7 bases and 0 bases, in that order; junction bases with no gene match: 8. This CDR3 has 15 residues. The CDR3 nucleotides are TGCAGTGTCGACGGCGGGAGGAGCTCCTACAATGAGCAGTTCTTC. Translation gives CSVDGGRSSYNEQFF.

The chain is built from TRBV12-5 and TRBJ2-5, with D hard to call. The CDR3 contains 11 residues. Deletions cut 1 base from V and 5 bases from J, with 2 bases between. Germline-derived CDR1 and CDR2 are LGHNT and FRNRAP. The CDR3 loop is CASGLAETQYF. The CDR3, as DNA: TGTGCTAGTGGTTTGGCCGAGACCCAGTACTTC. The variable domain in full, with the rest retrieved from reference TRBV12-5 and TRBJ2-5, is DARVTQTPRHKVTEMGQEVTMRCQPILGHNTVFWYRQTMMQGLELLAYFRNRAPLDDSGMPKDRFSAEMPDATLATLKIQPSEPRDSAVYFCASGLAETQYFGPGTRLLVL.

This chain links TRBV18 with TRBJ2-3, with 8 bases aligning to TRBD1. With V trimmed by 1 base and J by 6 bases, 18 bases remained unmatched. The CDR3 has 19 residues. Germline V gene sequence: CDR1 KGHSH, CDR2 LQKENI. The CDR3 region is CASSPRAPRTGPLRDTQYF. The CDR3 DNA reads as TGTGCCAGCTCACCACGGGCCCCTAGGACAGGGCCACTTAGGGATACGCAGTATTTT.

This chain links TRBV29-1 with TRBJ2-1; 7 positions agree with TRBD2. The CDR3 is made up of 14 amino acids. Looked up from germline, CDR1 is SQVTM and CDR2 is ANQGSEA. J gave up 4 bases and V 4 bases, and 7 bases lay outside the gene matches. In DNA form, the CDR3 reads TGCAGCGTTGGGGGGACTACCGAGTACAATGAGCAGTTCTTC. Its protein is CSVGGTTEYNEQFF.

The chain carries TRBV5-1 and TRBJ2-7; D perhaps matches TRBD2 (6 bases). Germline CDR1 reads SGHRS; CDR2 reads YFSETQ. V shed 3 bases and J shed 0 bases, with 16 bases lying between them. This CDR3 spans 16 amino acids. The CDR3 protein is CASSSSPWGDSYEQYF. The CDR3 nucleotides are TGCGCCAGCAGCTCATCACCCTGGGGGGACTCCTACGAGCAGTACTTC. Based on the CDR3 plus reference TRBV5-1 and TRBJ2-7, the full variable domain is KAGVTQTPRYLIKTRGQQVTLSCSPISGHRSVSWYQQTPGQGLQFLFEYFSETQRNKGNFPGRFSGRQFSNSRSEMNVSTLELGDSALYLCASSSSPWGDSYEQYFGPGTRLTVT.

CDR3 coding DNA: TGCGCCAGCAGCTTCTTAAGCGGGAGGGGTGAGACCCAGTACTTC. Translated: CASSFLSGRGETQYF. This chain links TRBV5-1 with TRBJ2-5; 10 bases agree with TRBD2. After removal of 2 bases from V and 5 bases from J, the junction contained 6 bases not matched to a gene. Germline CDR1 and CDR2: SGHRS and YFSETQ. CDR3 size: 15 residues.

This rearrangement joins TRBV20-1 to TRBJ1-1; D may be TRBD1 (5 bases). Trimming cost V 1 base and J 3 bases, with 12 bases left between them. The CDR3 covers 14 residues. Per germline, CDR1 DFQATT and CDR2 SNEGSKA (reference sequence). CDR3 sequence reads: CSARGRFRDTEAFF. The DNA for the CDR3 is TGCAGTGCTAGAGGGCGATTCAGGGACACTGAAGCTTTCTTT.

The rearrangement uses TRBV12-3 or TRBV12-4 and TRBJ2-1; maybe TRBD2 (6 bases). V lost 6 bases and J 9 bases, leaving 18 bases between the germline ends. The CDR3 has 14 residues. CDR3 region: CASRPGLDYGEQFF. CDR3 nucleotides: TGTGCCAGCAGACCAGGACTGGACTATGGTGAGCAGTTCTTC.

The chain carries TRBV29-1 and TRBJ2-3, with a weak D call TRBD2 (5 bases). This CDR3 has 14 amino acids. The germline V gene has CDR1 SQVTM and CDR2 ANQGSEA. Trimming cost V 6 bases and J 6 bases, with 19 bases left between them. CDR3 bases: TGCAGCGTCGAGCTAAGACTACGTTCCGATACGCAGTATTTT. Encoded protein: CSVELRLRSDTQYF.

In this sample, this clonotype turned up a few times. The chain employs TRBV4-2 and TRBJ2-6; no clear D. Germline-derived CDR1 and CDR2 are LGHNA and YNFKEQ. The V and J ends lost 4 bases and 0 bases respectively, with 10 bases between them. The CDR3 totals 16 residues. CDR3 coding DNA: TGTGCCAGCAGCCCTCGACTGATCTCTGGGGCCAACGTCCTGACTTTC. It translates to CASSPRLISGANVLTF.

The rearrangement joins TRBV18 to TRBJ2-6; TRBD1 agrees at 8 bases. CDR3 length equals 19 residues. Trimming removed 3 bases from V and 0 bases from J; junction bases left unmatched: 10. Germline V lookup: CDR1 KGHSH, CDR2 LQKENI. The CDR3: CASSPRAGTGFSGANVLTF. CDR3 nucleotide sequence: TGTGCCAGCTCACCTCGGGCCGGGACAGGTTTCTCTGGGGCCAACGTCCTGACTTTC. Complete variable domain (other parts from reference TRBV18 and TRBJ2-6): NAGVMQNPRHLVRRRGQEARLRCSPMKGHSHVYWYRQLPEEGLKFMVYLQKENIIDESGMPKERFSAEFPKEGPSILRIQQVVRGDSAAYFCASSPRAGTGFSGANVLTFGAGSRLTVL.